These T cell receptor beta chains were read from a single sample in a study of blood T cell repertoires in COVID-19. Generated by immunoSEQ multiplex PCR, the TCRdb table keeps only in-frame clones and is missing some. In the table there are over 80,000 clones, 79% of which are singletons. The sequenced sample consisted of peripheral blood. These TCRs come from a woman aged 80 or over with active or convalescent COVID-19. Each CDR3 is given with its conserved first and last residue.

>16|TRBV5-4|TRBJ2-7
CASSLGGLAGDYEQYF
>15|TRBV7-2|TRBJ2-2
CASSLGLGGSGELFF
>16|TRBV7-2|TRBJ1-5
CASSPGGGALGQPQHF
>15|TRBV10-3|TRBJ2-2
CAISGLTGVSGELFF
>15|TRBV5-1|TRBJ2-2
CASSFPGASTGELFF
>13|TRBV6-5|TRBJ2-5
CASRRERQETQYF
>17|TRBV7-7|TRBJ2-1
CASSPRPLAGGPDEQFF
>15|TRBV4-3|TRBJ1-1
CASSQLQGANTEAFF
>15|TRBV5-4|TRBJ2-2
CASSLAGGPSGELFF
>17|TRBV28|TRBJ2-7
CASRLGSLTSGDYEQYF
>14|TRBV19|TRBJ1-2
CASSIGQDNYGYTF
>14|TRBV16|TRBJ2-7
CASSQLQGAAEQYF
>13|TRBV7-2|TRBJ2-1
CASSLVFSDEQFF
>13|TRBV20-1|TRBJ1-6
CSASQGWNSPLHF
>15|TRBV6-5|TRBJ1-1
CASAVLSRLNTEAFF
>17|TRBV27|TRBJ1-2
CASTLKASGQGFYGYTF
>14|TRBV6-2/TRBV6-3|TRBJ2-1
CASSYTSGANEQFF
>15|TRBV9|TRBJ2-2
CASSRTGLNTGELFF
>14|TRBV19|TRBJ2-2
CASRPRWGSGELFF
>17|TRBV2|TRBJ2-7
CASSVGLGTISPYEQYF